These 31 T cell receptor beta chains came from one sample sequenced in a study of blood T cells in healthy people across ages. A sample-barcoded 5' primer and a J-beta primer mix were used in a second PCR of roughly 7 to 11 cycles. TCRdb processed the 5' RACE reads anew with MiXCR; each CDR3 protein has one entry. The data contain 1,300,000 or so distinct CDR3 sequences, 45% to 70% of them singletons. Sequenced input: blood. These receptors were collected from a man aged 18 to 29 in good health.

To note about this clonotype: Just one base apart from a much larger clone, this may be a read error. The V call is TRBV5-1, the J call TRBJ2-1; 10 bases fit TRBD1. Germline V CDR1 and CDR2: SGHRS, YFSETQ. This CDR3 is 15 amino acids long. With V trimmed by 0 bases and J by 10 bases, 7 bases remained unmatched. The CDR3 bases are TGCGCCAGCAGCTTGGGGACAGGGGGGGCCTACGAGCAGTTCTTC. Translated: CASSLGTGGAYEQFF.

This clonotype was seen a few times. The V gene is TRBV20-1, the J gene TRBJ2-2; no firm D call. The CDR3 extends over 11 amino acids. Germline values: CDR1 DFQATT, CDR2 SNEGSKA (reference sequence). Between the trimmed V and J ends, which lost 4 bases and 8 bases, there was a span of 8 bases. In DNA, the CDR3 is TGCAGTGCTAAAGGTGGAGGGGAGCTGTTTTTT. This translates into CSAKGGGELFF.

This chain links TRBV19 with TRBJ2-2; no firm D call. Between the trimmed V and J ends, which lost 6 bases and 6 bases, there was a span of 8 bases. This CDR3 is 12 amino acids long. The germline gives CDR1 LNHDA, CDR2 SQIVND (reference sequence). Here the CDR3 reads CASRKVPGELFF. The CDR3 nucleotides are TGTGCCAGTAGGAAAGTACCCGGGGAGCTGTTTTTT. Full variable domain (remainder filled in from reference TRBV19 and TRBJ2-2): DGGITQSPKYLFRKEGQNVTLSCEQNLNHDAMYWYRQDPGQGLRLIYYSQIVNDFQKGDIAEGYSVSREKKESFPLTVTSAQKNPTAFYLCASRKVPGELFFGEGSRLTVL.

The sample holds a few counts of this clonotype. The chain couples TRBV10-2 to TRBJ2-7; the D is unclear. V shed 4 bases and J shed 3 bases, with 16 bases lying between them. Germline V gene data show CDR1 as WSHSY and CDR2 as SAAADI. CDR3 length: 15 residues. CDR3 amino acids: CASSGATGNRYEQYF. The CDR3 bases are TGCGCCAGCAGTGGGGCGACTGGAAACCGCTACGAGCAGTACTTC.

This chain links TRBV4-3 with TRBJ2-7, with TRBD2 matching over 13 bases. The CDR3 is made up of 15 amino acids. V lost 4 bases and J lost 7; bases outside the gene matches: 7. Per germline, CDR1 LGHNA and CDR2 YSLEER. The CDR3 protein is CASSRQLAGGQEQYF. In DNA form, the CDR3 reads TGCGCCAGCAGCCGACAACTAGCGGGGGGGCAAGAGCAGTACTTC.

The chain combines TRBV2 with TRBJ2-1; 12 bases map to TRBD2. V shed 8 bases, J shed 5 bases, and the junction held 7 bases outside the gene matches. Germline loops: CDR1 SNHLY, CDR2 FYNNEI. The CDR3 loop spans 15 amino acids. The CDR3 loop is CASQTSGRRNNEQFF. The CDR3 region has the DNA TGTGCCAGCCAGACTAGCGGGAGACGTAACAATGAGCAGTTCTTC. Looking up the rest from reference TRBV2 and TRBJ2-1 gives the full variable domain: EPEVTQTPSHQVTQMGQEVILRCVPISNHLYFYWYRQILGQKVEFLVSFYNNEISEKSEIFDDQFSVERPDGSNFTLKIRSTKLEDSAMYFCASQTSGRRNNEQFFGPGTRLTVL.

The CDR3 nucleotides are TGCGCCAGCAGCCAAGATCGTGGTTCAGGGAGGGAGCAGTACTTC. Protein sequence: CASSQDRGSGREQYF. V gene TRBV4-1 combines with J gene TRBJ2-7, with a possible D match to TRBD2 (6 bases). Looked up from germline, CDR1 is MGHRA and CDR2 is YSYEKL. The CDR3 consists of 15 residues. Trimming removed 0 bases at V and 7 bases at J, with 16 bases between.

V gene TRBV4-1 combines with J gene TRBJ2-7; D not certain. V was pared by 4 bases and J by 2 bases, with 15 bases between. The CDR3 extends over 15 amino acids. Germline V gene sequence: CDR1 MGHRA, CDR2 YSYEKL. CDR3 bases: TGCGCCAGCAGCCCGCAGCCGAGTGAGGCCTACGAGCAGTACTTC. Translating gives CASSPQPSEAYEQYF.

This chain's CDR3 is CASSPWDRETEAFF. As DNA, the CDR3 is TGTGCCAGCAGCCCTTGGGACAGGGAAACTGAAGCTTTCTTT. V gene TRBV3-1 combines with J gene TRBJ1-1, with 9 bases that match TRBD1. Germline values: CDR1 LGHDT, CDR2 YNNKEL (reference sequence). Trimming at V came to 4 bases and at J to 5 bases, leaving 5 bases not matched to a gene. This CDR3 contains 14 residues.

This clonotype was seen more than once but under ten times. The chain links TRBV27 to TRBJ2-3; 7 bases map to TRBD1. The trim removed 5 bases at V and 7 bases at J, leaving 3 bases unmatched. Germline-derived CDR1 and CDR2 are MNHEY and SMNVEV (reference sequence). This CDR3 comprises 12 residues. CDR3: CASSQTGNTQYF. CDR3 DNA sequence: TGTGCCAGCAGTCAGACAGGGAATACGCAGTATTTT.

V gene TRBV4-3 combines with J gene TRBJ2-6, with D unclear. CDR1 is LGHNA and CDR2 is YSLEER in the germline V gene. V shed 8 bases and J shed 0 bases, with 8 bases lying between them. The length of the CDR3 is 14 residues. CDR3 protein: CASGEDSGANVLTF. The CDR3 nucleotides are TGCGCCAGCGGCGAGGACTCTGGGGCCAACGTCCTGACTTTC.

The chain links TRBV10-3 to TRBJ1-1, with D tentatively TRBD1 (6 bases). V shed 10 bases and J shed 8 bases, with 11 bases lying between them. The CDR3 has 10 amino acids. The germline CDR1 and CDR2 sequences are ENHRY and SYGVKD. In DNA, the CDR3 is TGTGCCACGGTAGGACAGGAAGCTTTCTTT. Translation gives CATVGQEAFF.

J is TRBJ2-4 and V is TRBV10-3, with D possibly TRBD1 on 6 matching bases. The CDR3 consists of 14 residues. V was pared by 7 bases and J by 13 bases, with 23 bases between. Germline CDR1 reads ENHRY; CDR2 reads SYGVKD. This CDR3 is CAITSGTPGVEQYF. CDR3 bases: TGTGCCATCACCTCCGGGACACCAGGGGTGGAGCAGTACTTC.

This clonotype showed up just a few times. This sequence joins TRBV4-2 and TRBJ2-1; D call uncertain. This CDR3 is 14 amino acids long. Per germline, CDR1 LGHNA and CDR2 YNFKEQ. Trimming took off 4 bases at V and 13 bases at J, with 20 bases between the two ends. The CDR3 nucleotides read TGTGCCAGCAGCCTTAACCAGCACTCGGAATCCCAGTTCTTC. Translated: CASSLNQHSESQFF.

The V gene is TRBV27, the J gene TRBJ2-1, with a tentative D call TRBD1 (7 bases). TRBJ2-7 matches the DNA end more closely, so the J call is doubtful. The CDR3 length is 14 residues. CDR1 is MNHEY and CDR2 is SMNVEV in the germline V gene (reference sequence). CDR3 region: CASTRGVSYNEQYF. The DNA for the CDR3 is TGTGCCAGCACCAGGGGGGTCTCCTACAATGAGCAGTACTTC.

This rearrangement joins TRBV7-2 to TRBJ2-7, with a tentative D call TRBD1 (5 bases). The J call may be incorrect, as the DNA end agrees better with TRBJ2-5. Germline CDR1 SGHTA, CDR2 FQGNSA. The CDR3 is 11 amino acids. The CDR3 loop reads CASLMGQTQYF. In DNA form, the CDR3 reads TGTGCCAGTCTTATGGGGCAGACCCAGTACTTC.

This clonotype was observed a handful of times. The chain has TRBV4-1 and TRBJ1-2; D is uncertain. Germline V gene lookup returns CDR1 MGHRA and CDR2 YSYEKL. The CDR3 totals 17 residues. V was trimmed by 0 bases and J by 4 bases, leaving 18 bases between them. As DNA, the CDR3 is TGCGCCAGCAGCCAAGATCAGGTTAACCCTAGGGCCTATGGCTACACCTTC. It translates to CASSQDQVNPRAYGYTF.

The gene calls are TRBV28 and TRBJ2-2, with a possible D match to TRBD1 (6 bases). Trimming left V 8 bases short and J 0 bases short, with 10 bases between. This CDR3 contains 14 residues. The germline CDR1 and CDR2 sequences are MDHEN and SYDVKM. In nucleotides, the CDR3 is TGTGCCAGCCGCGGACAGCCGAACACCGGGGAGCTGTTTTTT. Encoded protein: CASRGQPNTGELFF. The full variable domain, its missing parts supplied by reference TRBV28 and TRBJ2-2, is DVKVTQSSRYLVKRTGEKVFLECVQDMDHENMFWYRQDPGLGLRLIYFSYDVKMKEKGDIPEGYSVSREKKERFSLILESASTNQTSMYLCASRGQPNTGELFFGEGSRLTVL.

The rearrangement links TRBV14 to TRBJ2-7; possible D gene TRBD1, 7 bases. Germline lookup yields CDR1 SGHDN and CDR2 FVKESK. This CDR3 is built from 16 residues. V was shortened by 1 base and J by 5 bases, with 18 bases between the two germline ends. The CDR3 nucleotides read TGTGCCAGCAGCCAAGGGGGGGACAGCTTTACCGACGAGCAGTACTTC. It specifies CASSQGGDSFTDEQYF.

J is TRBJ2-4 and V is TRBV27; D is perhaps TRBD2 (5 bases). V gave up 11 bases and J gave up 0 bases, with 17 bases separating them. CDR3 length equals 15 residues. Germline values: CDR1 MNHEY, CDR2 SMNVEV (reference sequence). The CDR3 coding sequence is TGTGCCTCAGCGGACCCAAATCTAGCCAAAAACATTCAGTACTTC. Its translation: CASADPNLAKNIQYF.

In this sample, this clonotype turned up a few times. This chain uses TRBV2 with TRBJ1-4, with 10 bases aligning to TRBD1. The CDR3 is made up of 20 amino acids. Trimming took 7 bases from V and 5 from J; bases not matched to a gene: 22. CDR1 is SNHLY, CDR2 FYNNEI, per germline. DNA for the CDR3: TGTGCCAGCACCCAGATAGTCCCCGGGACAGGGGCGCTCGCGAATGAAAAACTGTTTTTT. Translation gives CASTQIVPGTGALANEKLFF.

The chain's CDR3 is CASSPIKAFTTAPNEKLFF. The CDR3 coding sequence is TGTGCCAGCAGCCCGATAAAGGCATTCACGACAGCCCCTAATGAAAAACTGTTTTTT. The chain is built from TRBV7-9 and TRBJ1-4; D is possibly TRBD1 (5 bases). The V end was cut by 5 bases, the J end by 3 bases, with 25 bases between. The CDR3 runs to 19 residues. The V gene's germline CDR1 is SEHNR and CDR2 FQNEAQ (reference sequence).

The chain combines TRBV5-1 with TRBJ1-2; D is possibly TRBD1 (5 bases). The V and J ends lost 0 bases and 2 bases respectively, with 11 bases between them. This CDR3 has 15 residues. CDR1 SGHRS and CDR2 YFSETQ come from the germline V gene. The CDR3 here is CASSLATTVNYGYTF. The CDR3 DNA follows: TGCGCCAGCAGCTTGGCTACGACAGTGAACTATGGCTACACCTTC.

This clonotype occurred a few times. The rearrangement links TRBV25-1 to TRBJ2-7; 15 bases match TRBD2. From germline, CDR1 is MGHDK and CDR2 SYGVNS. The CDR3 runs 16 residues. After removal of 2 bases from V and 3 bases from J, the junction contained 2 bases not matched to a gene. The CDR3 protein is CASSEGTSGGSYEQYF. The CDR3 DNA reads as TGTGCCAGCAGTGAAGGGACTAGCGGGGGGAGCTACGAGCAGTACTTC.

This clonotype has more than one count but fewer than ten. The chain has TRBV25-1 and TRBJ1-2; TRBD1 matches at 8 bases. The V and J ends lost 6 bases and 4 bases, in that order; junction bases with no gene match: 10. Germline V gene data show CDR1 as MGHDK and CDR2 as SYGVNS. The CDR3 sequence is 15 residues long. The CDR3 spells CASRETGVSSYGYTF. CDR3 coding DNA: TGTGCCAGCAGGGAGACAGGGGTCAGCTCCTATGGCTACACCTTC.

This chain links TRBV30 with TRBJ2-5; D is undetermined. The DNA end is a closer match to TRBJ2-7, so the J assignment may be wrong. The CDR3 contains 13 residues. Looked up from germline, CDR1 is GTSNPN and CDR2 is SVGIG (reference sequence). The CDR3 DNA is TGTGCCTGGATGGCGGAAGATCTCTACGAGCAGTACTTC. It translates to CAWMAEDLYEQYF.

The genes are TRBV29-1 and TRBJ1-5, with 7 bases that match TRBD1. Germline lookup yields CDR1 SQVTM and CDR2 ANQGSEA. The CDR3 extends over 13 amino acids. V trimming: 6 bases; J trimming: 6 bases; junction bases outside the gene matches: 8. CDR3 DNA: TGCAGCGTAGGACAGGACTCGGCTCAGCCCCAGCATTTT. This translates into CSVGQDSAQPQHF.

This chain uses TRBV12-3 or TRBV12-4 with TRBJ1-5, with D possibly TRBD1 on 6 matching bases. The CDR3 runs 14 residues. Trimming shortened V by 5 bases and J by 6 bases, and 14 bases separated the two germline ends. The CDR3 protein is CASSLGVGGQPQHF. The CDR3 region has the DNA TGTGCCAGCAGTCTCGGGGTAGGGGGTCAGCCCCAGCATTTT.

The chain recombines TRBV6-5 with TRBJ1-4, with D hard to call. Germline V gene lookup returns CDR1 MNHEY and CDR2 SVGAGI. V lost 2 bases to trimming and J lost 7 bases, with 11 bases between them. This CDR3 is 14 amino acids long. The chain's CDR3 is CASSYTIEVEKLFF. As DNA, the CDR3 is TGTGCCAGCAGTTACACCATAGAGGTTGAAAAACTGTTTTTT.

The rearrangement joins TRBV20-1 to TRBJ2-7, with D unclear. The CDR3 is made up of 15 amino acids. Germline CDR1 reads DFQATT; CDR2 reads SNEGSKA (reference sequence). Trimming cost V 1 base and J 2 bases, with 15 bases left between them. The CDR3 DNA reads TGCAGTGCTAGAGTGGCAGAAAAGTCCCCCTACGAGCAGTACTTC. It encodes CSARVAEKSPYEQYF.

This clonotype was seen a handful of times. V usage is TRBV10-3 and J usage is TRBJ1-2, with TRBD1 as a possible D gene (6 bases). The V gene lost 11 bases and the J gene lost 4 bases, with 14 bases spanning the gap. There are 12 residues in the CDR3. The germline gives CDR1 ENHRY, CDR2 SYGVKD. CDR3 sequence: CAFMDSRYGYTF. DNA for the CDR3: TGTGCCTTTATGGACAGCCGCTATGGCTACACCTTC.